This TCR beta chain was retrieved from a study of cytomegalovirus exposure and HLA in healthy donors. In the study overall: There were some 380 genotyped donors. Of these, roughly 86% fell in the genetic ancestry cluster associated with self-reported Caucasian donors. General study findings and limits: HLA alleles were associated with roughly 15,000 TCR beta sequences in a later analysis at 0.05 false discovery rate. With later analysis, a missense DCLRE1C variant became linked to TCR beta V- and J-gene trimming.

Germline loops: CDR1 SGHNT, CDR2 YYREEE (reference sequence). With V trimmed by 6 bases and J by 7 bases, 10 bases remained unmatched. This CDR3 comprises 14 residues. Vbeta (60) and Jbeta (13) primers were used in the PCR. Data came from immunoSEQ multiplex PCR; TCRdb stores just in-frame clones and leaves some out. The sample shows roughly 120,000 clones, and 2.5% to 3% sits with its ten largest clones. Concerning this clone: Its specificity is unknown.

The material sequenced was PBMCs. The sequence was collected from a man aged 25-45 years in good health and CMV-seronegative. The V gene is TRBV5-4, the J gene TRBJ2-1; 7 bases match TRBD2. CDR3: CASTRRGGPNEQFF. The CDR3 DNA reads TGTGCCAGCACGAGGCGGGGAGGGCCTAATGAGCAGTTCTTC.